This T cell receptor beta chain was identified during a study of cytomegalovirus exposure and HLA in healthy donors. The PCR made use of 60 Vbeta and 13 Jbeta primers. Generated by immunoSEQ multiplex PCR, the TCRdb table keeps only in-frame clones and is missing some. The sample lists 100,000 to 150,000 clones; 10% to 13% were seen once. This clone was seen more than once but under ten times. The V and J ends lost 7 bases and 2 bases respectively, with 13 bases between them. The CDR3 contains 13 residues. Germline V lookup: CDR1 SGHRS, CDR2 YFSETQ. Sequenced sample: PBMCs. This TCR was sampled from a woman aged 18-29 years in good health and CMV-seropositive. The chain is built from TRBV5-1 and TRBJ2-7; tentatively, D is TRBD2 (5 bases). CDR3 sequence (DNA): TGCGCCAGCTTTCGGGAATCTCCCTACGAGCAGTACTTC. Protein: CASFRESPYEQYF.